The clone carrying this T cell receptor (beta chain) was recorded once. This sample stems from a study of Ad26.COV2.S vaccination and SARS-CoV-2 variants. Overall study context: Donor was in the COV1001 Ad26.COV2.S trial arm.

Treatment specified: about 20 received Ad26.COV2.S at low or high dose, single or two shots; about 5 received placebo; per-sample allocation not given. The samples date from day 63 after the first vaccine or placebo injection. Germline CDR1 is GTSNPN and CDR2 is SVGIG (reference sequence). CDR3 length: 12 amino acids. V dropped 3 bases and J dropped 5 bases, with 11 bases sitting between them. Profiling relied on immunoSEQ multiplex PCR, and the TCRdb table lists in-frame clones only, not all of them. There are some 410,000 clones in the sample; roughly 90% occur only once, and 1.5% to 2% lies in the top ten.

The sample in question was peripheral blood, obtained in a trial of Ad26.COV2.S vaccine versus placebo. The gene calls are TRBV30 and TRBJ2-7; D gene uncertain. The sequence was collected from a person aged 18 to 59 who received the Ad26.COV2.S COVID-19 vaccine or a placebo. CDR3 protein: CAWRLGDHEQYF. The CDR3 DNA follows: TGTGCCTGGAGACTCGGTGACCACGAGCAGTACTTC.